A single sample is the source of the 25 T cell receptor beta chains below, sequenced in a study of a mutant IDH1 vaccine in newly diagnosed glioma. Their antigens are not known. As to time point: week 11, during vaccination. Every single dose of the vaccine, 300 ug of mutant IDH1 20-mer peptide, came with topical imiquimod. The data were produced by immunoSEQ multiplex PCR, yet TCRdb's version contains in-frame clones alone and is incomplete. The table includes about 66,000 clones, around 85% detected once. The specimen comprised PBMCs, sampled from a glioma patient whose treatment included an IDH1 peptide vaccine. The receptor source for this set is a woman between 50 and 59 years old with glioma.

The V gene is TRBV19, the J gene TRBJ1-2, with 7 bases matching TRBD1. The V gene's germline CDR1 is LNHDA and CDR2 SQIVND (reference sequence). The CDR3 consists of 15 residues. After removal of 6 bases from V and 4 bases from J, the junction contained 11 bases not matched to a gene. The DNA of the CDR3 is TGTGCCAGTAGCCATTTGACAGGGAACGGCTATGGCTACACCTTC. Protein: CASSHLTGNGYGYTF. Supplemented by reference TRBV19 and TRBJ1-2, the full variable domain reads DGGITQSPKYLFRKEGQNVTLSCEQNLNHDAMYWYRQDPGQGLRLIYYSQIVNDFQKGDIAEGYSVSREKKESFPLTVTSAQKNPTAFYLCASSHLTGNGYGYTFGSGTRLTVV.

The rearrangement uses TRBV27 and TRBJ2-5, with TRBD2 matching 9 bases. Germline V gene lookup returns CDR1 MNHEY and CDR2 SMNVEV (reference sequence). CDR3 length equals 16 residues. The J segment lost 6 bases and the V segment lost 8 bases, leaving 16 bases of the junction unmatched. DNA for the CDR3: TGTGCCAGCCGGAAGGCGGGGGGGAATGGTCAGAAGACCCAGTACTTC. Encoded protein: CASRKAGGNGQKTQYF.

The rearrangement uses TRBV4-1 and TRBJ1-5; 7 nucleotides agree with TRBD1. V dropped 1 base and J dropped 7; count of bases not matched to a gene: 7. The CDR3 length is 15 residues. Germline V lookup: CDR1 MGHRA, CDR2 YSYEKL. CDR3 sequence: CASSQGRGLGQPQHF. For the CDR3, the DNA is TGCGCCAGCAGCCAAGGAAGGGGGCTAGGACAGCCCCAGCATTTT.

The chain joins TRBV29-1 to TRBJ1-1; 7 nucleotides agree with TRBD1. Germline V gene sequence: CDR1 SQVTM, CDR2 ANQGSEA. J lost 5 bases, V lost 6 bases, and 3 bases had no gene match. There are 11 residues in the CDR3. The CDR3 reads CSVLQGTEAFF. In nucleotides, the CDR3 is TGCAGCGTCCTACAGGGGACTGAAGCTTTCTTT.

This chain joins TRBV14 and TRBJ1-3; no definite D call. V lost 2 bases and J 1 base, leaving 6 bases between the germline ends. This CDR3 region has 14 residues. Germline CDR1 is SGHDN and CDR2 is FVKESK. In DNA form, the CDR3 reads TGTGCCAGCAGCCAATTCCGGTCTGGAAACACCATATATTTT. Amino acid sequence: CASSQFRSGNTIYF.

CDR3 sequence reads: CASSLVWAEDTQYF. CDR3 nucleotides: TGCGCCAGCAGCTTGGTTTGGGCGGAAGATACGCAGTATTTT. The chain recombines TRBV5-1 with TRBJ2-3; no definite D call. CDR1 and CDR2 from the germline V gene are SGHRS and YFSETQ. This CDR3 is 14 amino acids long. V was pared by 0 bases and J by 5 bases, with 10 bases between.

The chain's CDR3 is CASSLGRGTGAVQYF. CDR3 bases: TGTGCCAGCAGCTTAGGGCGGGGAACAGGGGCGGTGCAGTACTTC. This rearrangement joins TRBV11-2 to TRBJ2-7; tentative D call: TRBD1 (7 bases). The CDR3 spans 15 residues. The ends were cut back, 1 base at V and 9 bases at J, with 19 bases in the middle. Per germline, CDR1 SGHAT and CDR2 FQNNGV.

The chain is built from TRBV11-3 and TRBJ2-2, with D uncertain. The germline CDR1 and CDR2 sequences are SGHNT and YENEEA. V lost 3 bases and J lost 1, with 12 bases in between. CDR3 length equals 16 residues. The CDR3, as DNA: TGTGCCAGCAGCTTTATTGTATCGGTGAACACCGGGGAGCTGTTTTTT. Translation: CASSFIVSVNTGELFF. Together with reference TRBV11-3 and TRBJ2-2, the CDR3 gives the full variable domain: EAGVVQSPRYKIIEKKQPVAFWCNPISGHNTLYWYLQNLGQGPELLIRYENEEAVDDSQLPKDRFSAERLKGVDSTLKIQPAELGDSAVYLCASSFIVSVNTGELFFGEGSRLTVL.

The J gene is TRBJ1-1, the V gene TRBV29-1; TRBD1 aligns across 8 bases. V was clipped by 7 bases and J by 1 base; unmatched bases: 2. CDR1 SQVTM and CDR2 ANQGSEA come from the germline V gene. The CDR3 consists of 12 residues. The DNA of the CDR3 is TGCAGCGGCGGGACAGGGAACACTGAAGCTTTCTTT. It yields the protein CSGGTGNTEAFF.

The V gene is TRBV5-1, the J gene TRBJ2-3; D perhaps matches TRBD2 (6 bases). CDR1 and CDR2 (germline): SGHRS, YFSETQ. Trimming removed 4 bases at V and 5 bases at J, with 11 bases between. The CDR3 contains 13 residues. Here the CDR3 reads CASSPLGGDTQYF. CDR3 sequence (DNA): TGCGCCAGCAGCCCCCTGGGAGGAGATACGCAGTATTTT.

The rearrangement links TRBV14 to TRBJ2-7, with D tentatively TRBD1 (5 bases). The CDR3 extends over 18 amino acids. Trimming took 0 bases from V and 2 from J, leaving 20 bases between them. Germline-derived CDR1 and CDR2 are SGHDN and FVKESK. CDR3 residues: CASSQDSSGAPPTYEQYF. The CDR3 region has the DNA TGTGCCAGCAGCCAAGATTCATCTGGGGCCCCTCCGACCTACGAGCAGTACTTC.

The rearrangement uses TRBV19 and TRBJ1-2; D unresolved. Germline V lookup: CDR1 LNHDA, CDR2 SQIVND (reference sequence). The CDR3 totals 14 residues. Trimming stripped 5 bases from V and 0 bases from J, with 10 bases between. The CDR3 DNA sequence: TGTGCCAGTAGTCCGCAGACATCTAACTATGGCTACACCTTC. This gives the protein CASSPQTSNYGYTF.

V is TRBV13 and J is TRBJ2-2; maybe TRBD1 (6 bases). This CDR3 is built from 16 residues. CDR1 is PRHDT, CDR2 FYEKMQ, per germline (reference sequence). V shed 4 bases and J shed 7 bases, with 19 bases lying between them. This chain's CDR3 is CASSSPRDIAVGELFF. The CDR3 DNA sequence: TGTGCCAGCAGCTCCCCACGGGACATTGCAGTCGGGGAGCTGTTTTTT.

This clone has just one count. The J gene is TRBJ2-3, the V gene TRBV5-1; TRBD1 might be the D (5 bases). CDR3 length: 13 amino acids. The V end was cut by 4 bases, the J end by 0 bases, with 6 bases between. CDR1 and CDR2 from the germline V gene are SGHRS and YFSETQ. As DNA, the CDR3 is TGCGCCAGCAGCGGGGCTAGCACAGATACGCAGTATTTT. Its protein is CASSGASTDTQYF.

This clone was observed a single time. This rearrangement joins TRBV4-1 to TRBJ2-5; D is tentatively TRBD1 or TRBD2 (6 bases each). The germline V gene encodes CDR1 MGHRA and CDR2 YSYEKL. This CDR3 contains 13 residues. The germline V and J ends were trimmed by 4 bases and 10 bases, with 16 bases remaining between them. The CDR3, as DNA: TGCGCCAGCAGCCCGGGAACAGAGGGGGGCCAGTACTTC. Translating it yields CASSPGTEGGQYF.

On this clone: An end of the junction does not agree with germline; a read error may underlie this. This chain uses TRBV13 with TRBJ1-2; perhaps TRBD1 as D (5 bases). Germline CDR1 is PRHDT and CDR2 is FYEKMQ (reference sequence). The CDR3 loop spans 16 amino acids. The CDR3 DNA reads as TGTGCCAGCAGCGTAGGTCGGTGGGCAGGGAACTATGGCTACACCTTC. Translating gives CASSVGRWAGNYGYTF.

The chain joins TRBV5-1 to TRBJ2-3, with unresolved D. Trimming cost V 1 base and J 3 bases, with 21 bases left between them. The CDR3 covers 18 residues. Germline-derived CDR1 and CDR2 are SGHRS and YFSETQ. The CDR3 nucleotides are TGCGCCAGCAGCTTGCGCGGATTCCCCCAAGAATGGACAGATACGCAGTATTTT. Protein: CASSLRGFPQEWTDTQYF.

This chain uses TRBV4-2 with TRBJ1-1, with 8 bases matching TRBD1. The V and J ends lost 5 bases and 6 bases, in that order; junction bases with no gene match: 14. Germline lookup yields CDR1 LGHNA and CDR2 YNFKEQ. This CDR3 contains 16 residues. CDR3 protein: CASSGRDRQARSEAFF. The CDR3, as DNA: TGTGCCAGCAGCGGCCGGGACAGGCAAGCGAGGTCTGAAGCTTTCTTT.

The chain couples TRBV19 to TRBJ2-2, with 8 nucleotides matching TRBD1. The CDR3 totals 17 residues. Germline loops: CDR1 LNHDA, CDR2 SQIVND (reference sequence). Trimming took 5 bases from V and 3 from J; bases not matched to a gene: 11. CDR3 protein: CASSSRGTGIDTGELFF. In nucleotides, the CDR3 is TGTGCCAGTAGTTCACGAGGGACAGGTATTGACACCGGGGAGCTGTTTTTT. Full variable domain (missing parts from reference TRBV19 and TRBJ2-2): DGGITQSPKYLFRKEGQNVTLSCEQNLNHDAMYWYRQDPGQGLRLIYYSQIVNDFQKGDIAEGYSVSREKKESFPLTVTSAQKNPTAFYLCASSSRGTGIDTGELFFGEGSRLTVL.

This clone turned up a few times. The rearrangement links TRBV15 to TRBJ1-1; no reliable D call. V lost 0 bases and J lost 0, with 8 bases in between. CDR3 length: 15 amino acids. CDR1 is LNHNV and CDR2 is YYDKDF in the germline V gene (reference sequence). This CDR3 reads CATSRDLTVNTEAFF. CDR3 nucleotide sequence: TGTGCCACCAGCAGAGATTTGACCGTGAACACTGAAGCTTTCTTT.

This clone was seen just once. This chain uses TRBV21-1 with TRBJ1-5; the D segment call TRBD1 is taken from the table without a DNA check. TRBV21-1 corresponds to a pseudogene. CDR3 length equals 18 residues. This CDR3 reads CASSKALWTGGSNQPQHF. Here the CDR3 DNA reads TGTGCCAGCAGCAAAGCGCTTTGGACAGGGGGTAGCAATCAGCCCCAGCATTTT.

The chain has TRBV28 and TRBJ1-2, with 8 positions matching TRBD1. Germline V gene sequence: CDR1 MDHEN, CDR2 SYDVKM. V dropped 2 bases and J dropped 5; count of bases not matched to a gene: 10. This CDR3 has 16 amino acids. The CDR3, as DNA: TGTGCCAGCAGTTTACCCTTATCGACAGGGGTTTATGGCTACACCTTC. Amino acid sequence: CASSLPLSTGVYGYTF.

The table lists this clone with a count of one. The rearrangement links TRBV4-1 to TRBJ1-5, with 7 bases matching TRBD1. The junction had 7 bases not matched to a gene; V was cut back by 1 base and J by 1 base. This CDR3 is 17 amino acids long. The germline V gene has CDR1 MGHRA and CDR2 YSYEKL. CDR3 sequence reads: CASSQGRQGLSNQPQHF. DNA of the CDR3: TGCGCCAGCAGCCAAGGCCGACAGGGTTTAAGCAATCAGCCCCAGCATTTT.

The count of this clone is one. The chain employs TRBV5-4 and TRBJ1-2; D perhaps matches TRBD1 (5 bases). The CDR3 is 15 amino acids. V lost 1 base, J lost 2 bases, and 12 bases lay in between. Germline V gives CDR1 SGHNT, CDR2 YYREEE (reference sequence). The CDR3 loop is CASSLLARANYGYTF. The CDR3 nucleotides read TGTGCCAGCAGCTTGTTGGCCAGGGCGAACTATGGCTACACCTTC.

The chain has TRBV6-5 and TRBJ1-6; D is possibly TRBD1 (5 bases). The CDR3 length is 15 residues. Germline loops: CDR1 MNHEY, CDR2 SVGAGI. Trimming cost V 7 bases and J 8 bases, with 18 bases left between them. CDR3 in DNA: TGTGCCAGCACCCACTGGAGCGGGGGAGATTCACCCCTCCACTTT. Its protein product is CASTHWSGGDSPLHF.